This T cell receptor (beta chain) was captured in a study of shared clonotypes between healthy human individuals. TCRdb keeps only in-frame clones here, not all; method: immunoSEQ multiplex PCR. The sample contains roughly 2 million clones, around 96% of which appear only once. This CDR3 contains 14 residues. Germline V CDR1 and CDR2: MDHEN, SYDVKM. V lost 6 bases and J 6 bases, leaving 18 bases between the germline ends. About this clone itself: Its antigen is undetermined.

Study-level results: The low donor count limited represented genetic and exposure-history diversity.

Cells designated naive CD8 were CD45RO-negative and were positively selected for CCR7, with terminally differentiated effector memory CD45RA+ cells excluded. The sequence came from a young man in good health. The sequenced material came from naive CD8+ T cells sorted from blood. The gene calls are TRBV28 and TRBJ2-7, with D perhaps matching TRBD1 (8 bases). The DNA for the CDR3 is TGTGCCAGCAGCGAACAGGGGGAGGGGCTCGAGCAGTACTTC. Encoded protein: CASSEQGEGLEQYF. The full variable domain, completed using reference TRBV28 and TRBJ2-7, is DVKVTQSSRYLVKRTGEKVFLECVQDMDHENMFWYRQDPGLGLRLIYFSYDVKMKEKGDIPEGYSVSREKKERFSLILESASTNQTSMYLCASSEQGEGLEQYFGPGTRLTVT.